This entry features one T cell receptor (beta chain) sequence. No antigen is known for it. The data are from a study of CD8+ T cells in alopecia areata. General study results and limits: Under tofacitinib, fewer expanded CD8+ clones appeared among the top 100 scalp clones.

This CDR3 is 13 amino acids long. The V and J ends lost 2 bases and 5 bases respectively, with 10 bases between them. The germline V gene encodes CDR1 GTSNPN and CDR2 SVGIG (reference sequence). The sequencing template was cDNA reverse transcribed from extracted RNA. Profiled with immunoSEQ multiplex PCR; TCRdb holds only in-frame clones, not every one. The table shows 190,000 or so clones, with 50% to 60% occurring only once. The treatment is: oral pan-JAK inhibitor, 5-10 mg twice daily. V is TRBV30 and J is TRBJ1-3, with D maybe TRBD1 (6 bases). This sequence originates from a human donor with alopecia areata. Here the sequenced sample was CD4+ T cells sorted from blood, taken at week 4, from a patient treated with tofacitinib. The CDR3: CAWSRGARNTIYF. The DNA of the CDR3 is TGTGCCTGGAGTCGGGGGGCAAGAAACACCATATATTTT.